Listed below are T cell receptor beta chains from one sample, sequenced in a study of T cell repertoires in aging, cancer and after chemotherapy. TCRdb reprocessed the multiplex PCR reads via MiXCR and lists one record per CDR3 protein. The sample shows 9,300 or so distinct CDR3 sequences, 35% to 50% of them seen only once. Sequencing was done on a sample of blood. All receptors derive from a human donor in good health. Both conserved end residues are part of each CDR3. A D gene is named only where the DNA matches it firmly. Some rows mark clone size as missing; the rest say once, few, many or name a class of expanded clone.

V: TRBV6-1; J: TRBJ2-1; size: NA; D: TRBD2; DNA: TGTGCCAGCAGTGAGGCGGGGGTGGTCAATGAGCAGTTCTTC; CDR3: CASSEAGVVNEQFF
V: TRBV19; J: TRBJ1-1; size: NA; D: TRBD1; DNA: TGTGCCAGTAGTATGTTGGAAGGGACAGGGCCGAACACTGAAGCTTTCTTT; CDR3: CASSMLEGTGPNTEAFF
V: TRBV6-2/TRBV6-3; J: TRBJ1-2; size: NA; D: NA; DNA: TGTGCCAGCAGTTTTTCGGTCCCCCCTTATGGCTACACCTTC; CDR3: CASSFSVPPYGYTF
V: TRBV29-1; J: TRBJ1-2; size: medium-sized; D: NA; DNA: TGCAGCGGCCAGGAGGACTATGGCTACACCTTC; CDR3: CSGQEDYGYTF
V: TRBV15; J: TRBJ2-7; size: NA; D: NA; DNA: TGTGCCACCAGCAGAGAAACGACCGGAGTCTACGAGCAGTACTTC; CDR3: CATSRETTGVYEQYF
V: TRBV19; J: TRBJ2-7; size: few; D: TRBD1; DNA: TGTGCCAGTAGTACCACGACAGGGGGCGCGCGGGACGAGCAGTACTTC; CDR3: CASSTTTGGARDEQYF
V: TRBV24-1; J: TRBJ1-4; size: NA; D: NA; DNA: TGTGCCACCAGTGATTCCAGGGCAGGGGAAAAACTGTTTTTT; CDR3: CATSDSRAGEKLFF
V: TRBV27; J: TRBJ1-6; size: NA; D: TRBD1; DNA: TGTGCCAGCAGTGCAGGGGGCATTTCACCCCTCCACTTT; CDR3: CASSAGGISPLHF
V: TRBV19; J: TRBJ1-1; size: NA; D: NA; DNA: TGTGCCAGTAGTATTTCAGGGATCACTGAAGCTTTCTTT; CDR3: CASSISGITEAFF
V: TRBV12-3/TRBV12-4; J: TRBJ1-2; size: few; D: NA; DNA: TGTGCCACCGCGGATAGTTCCAACTATGGCTACACCTTC; CDR3: CATADSSNYGYTF
V: TRBV19; J: TRBJ1-3; size: NA; D: NA; DNA: TGTGCCAGTAGTTTCCTCTCTGGAAACACCATATATTTT; CDR3: CASSFLSGNTIYF
V: TRBV27; J: TRBJ2-5; size: NA; D: NA; DNA: TGTGCCAGCAGTTTCCGGCAGGGAGTGGCAGAGACCCAGTACTTC; CDR3: CASSFRQGVAETQYF
V: TRBV27; J: TRBJ1-2; size: NA; D: NA; DNA: TGTGCCAGCAGTCCCCAGGGGACTGCCGGCTACACCTTC; CDR3: CASSPQGTAGYTF
V: TRBV27; J: TRBJ1-2; size: NA; D: NA; DNA: TGTGCCAGCAGTTACTCGGCAGGGCGAAACGGCTACACCTTC; CDR3: CASSYSAGRNGYTF
V: TRBV18; J: TRBJ1-1; size: few; D: NA; DNA: TGTGCCAGCCTCCCTCAGACCTCCACTGAAGCTTTCTTT; CDR3: CASLPQTSTEAFF
V: TRBV6-5; J: TRBJ1-5; size: few; D: TRBD1; DNA: TGTGCCAGCAGTTACTCGGGGGTTAGGGGGCCTAATCAGCCCCAGCATTTT; CDR3: CASSYSGVRGPNQPQHF
V: TRBV27; J: TRBJ1-1; size: NA; D: TRBD1; DNA: TGTGCCAGCAGTTGGGGCACAGGGGGGTTTGAAGCTTTCTTT; CDR3: CASSWGTGGFEAFF
V: TRBV13; J: TRBJ2-5; size: NA; D: TRBD2; DNA: TGTGCCAGCAGCTTAGTAGCGGGGCCCCAAGAGACCCAGTACTTC; CDR3: CASSLVAGPQETQYF
V: TRBV5-5; J: TRBJ2-7; size: few; D: NA; DNA: TGTGCCAGCACTTTGGGGTGGGCAGTCACTCGACGGGGGGAGCAGTACTTC; CDR3: CASTLGWAVTRRGEQYF
V: TRBV10-3; J: TRBJ1-2; size: NA; D: NA; DNA: TGTGCCATCAGTGAGGGGGGGAACTATGGCTACACCTTC; CDR3: CAISEGGNYGYTF
V: TRBV29-1; J: TRBJ1-2; size: medium-sized; D: TRBD1; DNA: TGCAGCGTGCCTCCGACAGGGTTGAACTATGGCTACACCTTC; CDR3: CSVPPTGLNYGYTF
V: TRBV19; J: TRBJ2-1; size: NA; D: TRBD1; DNA: TGTGCCAGTAGTGAAAATCGTTTGGCAGGGGGCATGAATGAGCAGTTCTTC; CDR3: CASSENRLAGGMNEQFF
V: TRBV30; J: TRBJ1-1; size: few; D: NA; DNA: TGTGCCTGGACTACAAGGAGGAACACTGAAGCTTTCTTT; CDR3: CAWTTRRNTEAFF
V: TRBV5-6; J: TRBJ2-7; size: few; D: NA; DNA: TGTGCCAGCAAGATAGGGGGGCGTGAGCAGTACTTC; CDR3: CASKIGGREQYF
V: TRBV6-2/TRBV6-3; J: TRBJ2-7; size: NA; D: TRBD1; DNA: TGTGCCAGCATCTCTGAACGTAGGGACAGCTCCTACGAGCAGTACTTC; CDR3: CASISERRDSSYEQYF
V: TRBV10-3; J: TRBJ2-1; size: NA; D: NA; DNA: TGTGCCATCATGGGCCAGGGGGGGAACTACAATGAGCAGTTCTTC; CDR3: CAIMGQGGNYNEQFF
V: TRBV19; J: TRBJ2-1; size: NA; D: TRBD1; DNA: TGTGCCAGTAGGAAAGCCGGGACAGGGGTGGAAGATGAGCAGTTCTTC; CDR3: CASRKAGTGVEDEQFF
V: TRBV6-1; J: TRBJ2-1; size: NA; D: TRBD1; DNA: TGTGCCAGCAGTGGGAGGACAGGGTCCTACAATGAGCAGTTCTTC; CDR3: CASSGRTGSYNEQFF
V: TRBV27; J: TRBJ1-1; size: NA; D: NA; DNA: TGTGCCAGCAGTATCCGCGGGTACACTGAAGCTTTCTTT; CDR3: CASSIRGYTEAFF
V: TRBV18; J: TRBJ2-5; size: few; D: NA; DNA: TGTGCCAGCTCACCAGGCCGGGAGACCCAGTACTTC; CDR3: CASSPGRETQYF
V: TRBV6-1; J: TRBJ1-6; size: few; D: NA; DNA: TGTGCCAGCAGAAAGGCAGAGCATACTTATAATTCACCCCTCCACTTT; CDR3: CASRKAEHTYNSPLHF
V: TRBV5-1; J: TRBJ2-3; size: NA; D: TRBD2; DNA: TGCGCCAGCGGCTTACTAGCGGGAGTACCAGATACGCAGTATTTT; CDR3: CASGLLAGVPDTQYF
V: TRBV15; J: TRBJ2-7; size: few; D: NA; DNA: TGTGCCACCAGCAGAGATGGAGGGGATTCCTACGAGCAGTACTTC; CDR3: CATSRDGGDSYEQYF
V: TRBV20-1; J: TRBJ2-4; size: NA; D: TRBD1; DNA: TGCAGTGCTAGAGGGTTCGTTTCGGGGACAGGGGTACCAAACATTCAGTACTTC; CDR3: CSARGFVSGTGVPNIQYF
V: TRBV7-2; J: TRBJ2-7; size: NA; D: NA; DNA: TGTGCCAGCAGCTTCAGTGAGTCCTACGAGCAGTACTTC; CDR3: CASSFSESYEQYF
V: TRBV6-4; J: TRBJ1-6; size: NA; D: TRBD1; DNA: TGTGCCATCAGTGAGTCGATTGGGACAGCCACATCACCCCTCCACTTT; CDR3: CAISESIGTATSPLHF
V: TRBV18; J: TRBJ2-7; size: few; D: NA; DNA: TGTGCCAGCTCACCCGCACAGGGCTACGAGCAGTACTTC; CDR3: CASSPAQGYEQYF
V: TRBV11-3; J: TRBJ2-5; size: once; D: NA; DNA: TGTGCCAGCATCGGGGACGTGGGGCAAGAGACCCAGTACTTC; CDR3: CASIGDVGQETQYF
V: TRBV5-6; J: TRBJ1-2; size: few; D: NA; DNA: TGTGCCAGCATGCTTCCCGACGGACTCAATGGCTACACCTTC; CDR3: CASMLPDGLNGYTF
V: TRBV14; J: TRBJ1-2; size: once; D: NA; DNA: TGTGCCAGCAGCCTCGGGACGTACTCATATGGCTACACCTTC; CDR3: CASSLGTYSYGYTF
V: TRBV11-3; J: TRBJ2-3; size: few; D: NA; DNA: TGTGCCAGCAGCTTCTTGGTTTCGGGAGATACGCAGTATTTT; CDR3: CASSFLVSGDTQYF
V: TRBV13; J: TRBJ2-2; size: few; D: TRBD2; DNA: TGTGCCAGCAGCTCCGGACTAGCGAGAAACACCGGGGAGCTGTTTTTT; CDR3: CASSSGLARNTGELFF
V: TRBV19; J: TRBJ2-2; size: few; D: NA; DNA: TGTGCCAGTAGTCGAGGAGAGGGCACCGGGGAGCTGTTTTTT; CDR3: CASSRGEGTGELFF
V: TRBV6-1; J: TRBJ1-2; size: few; D: NA; DNA: TGTGCCAGCAGTAGCGGGACTTCTAACTATGGCTACACCTTC; CDR3: CASSSGTSNYGYTF
V: TRBV5-4; J: TRBJ2-1; size: NA; D: NA; DNA: TGTGCCAGCAGCTTGGGCCTTGAGCAGTTCTTC; CDR3: CASSLGLEQFF
V: TRBV20-1; J: TRBJ1-5; size: NA; D: NA; DNA: TGCAGTGCTAGTGAGGAGAGACACCCAAGCAATCAGCCCCAGCATTTT; CDR3: CSASEERHPSNQPQHF